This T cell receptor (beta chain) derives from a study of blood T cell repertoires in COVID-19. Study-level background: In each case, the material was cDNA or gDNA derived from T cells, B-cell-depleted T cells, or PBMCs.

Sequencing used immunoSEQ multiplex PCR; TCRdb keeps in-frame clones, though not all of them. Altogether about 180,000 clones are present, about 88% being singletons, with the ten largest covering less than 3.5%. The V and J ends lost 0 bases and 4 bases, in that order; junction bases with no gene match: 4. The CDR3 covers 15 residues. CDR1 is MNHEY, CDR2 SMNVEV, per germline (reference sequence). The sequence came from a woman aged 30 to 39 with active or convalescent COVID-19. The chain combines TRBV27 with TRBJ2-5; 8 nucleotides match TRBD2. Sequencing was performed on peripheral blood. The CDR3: CASSLSGGGRETQYF. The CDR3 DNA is TGTGCCAGCAGTTTATCCGGGGGGGGCCGAGAGACCCAGTACTTC.